Each of the 4 T cell receptor beta chains below was sequenced from the same sample in a study of T cells in localized non-small cell lung cancer. Sequencing was performed with immunoSEQ multiplex PCR; in TCRdb, only in-frame clones are kept and a portion is missing. The table includes tens of thousands of clones, about 85% detected once. The input for sequencing was PBMCs, taken before any cancer treatment. The receptors shown here come from a man aged 40-75 years with stage II lung adenocarcinoma.

The rearrangement joins TRBV2 to TRBJ1-1; tentatively, D is TRBD1 (6 bases). The CDR3 extends over 17 amino acids. V dropped 8 bases and J dropped 1 base, with 23 bases sitting between them. Looked up from germline, CDR1 is SNHLY and CDR2 is FYNNEI. CDR3 DNA: TGTGCCAGCCAGAAGGGGGGCTACCTTCAACAGAACACTGAAGCTTTCTTT. It translates to CASQKGGYLQQNTEAFF.

The chain has TRBV6-6 and TRBJ1-6, with TRBD1 matching over 9 bases. V shed 0 bases and J 7 bases; nucleotides not matched to a gene: 4. The CDR3 has 16 residues. Germline loops: CDR1 MNHNY, CDR2 SVGAGI (reference sequence). The CDR3 DNA is TGTGCCAGCAGTTACTCGAGCGGGACAGGGAATTCACCCCTCCACTTT. This gives the protein CASSYSSGTGNSPLHF.

V gene TRBV19 combines with J gene TRBJ2-4; possible D gene TRBD1, 5 bases. Germline lookup yields CDR1 LNHDA and CDR2 SQIVND (reference sequence). The ends were cut back, 5 bases at V and 6 bases at J, with 5 bases in the middle. This CDR3 contains 11 residues. In DNA form, the CDR3 reads TGTGCCAGTAGTCAGGGAAACATTCAGTACTTC. Protein product: CASSQGNIQYF.

V usage is TRBV29-1 and J usage is TRBJ1-2; D not certain. Germline CDR1 SQVTM, CDR2 ANQGSEA. Deletions cut 1 base from V and 5 bases from J, with 11 bases between. CDR3 length equals 13 residues. The CDR3 protein is CSVEGRAEYGYTF. CDR3 nucleotide sequence: TGCAGCGTTGAAGGTCGGGCAGAATATGGCTACACCTTC.